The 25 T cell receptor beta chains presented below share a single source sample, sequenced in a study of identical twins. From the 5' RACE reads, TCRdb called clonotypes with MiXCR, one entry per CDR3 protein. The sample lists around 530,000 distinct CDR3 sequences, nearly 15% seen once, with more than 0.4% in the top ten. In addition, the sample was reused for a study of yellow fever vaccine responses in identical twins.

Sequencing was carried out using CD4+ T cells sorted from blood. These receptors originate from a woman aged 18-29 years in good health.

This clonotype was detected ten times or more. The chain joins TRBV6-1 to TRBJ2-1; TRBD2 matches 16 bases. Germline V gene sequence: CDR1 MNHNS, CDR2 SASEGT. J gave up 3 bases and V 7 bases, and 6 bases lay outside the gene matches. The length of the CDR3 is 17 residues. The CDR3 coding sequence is TGTGCCAGCACCTGGGGACTAGCGGGGGGGATCTACAATGAGCAGTTCTTC. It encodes CASTWGLAGGIYNEQFF.

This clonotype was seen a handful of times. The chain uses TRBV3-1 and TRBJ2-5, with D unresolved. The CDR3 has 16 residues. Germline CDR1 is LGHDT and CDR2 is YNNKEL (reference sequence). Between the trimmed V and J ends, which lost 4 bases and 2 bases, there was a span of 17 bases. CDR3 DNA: TGTGCCAGCAGCCGAACAAGCATGTTTAGTCAAGAGACCCAGTACTTC. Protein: CASSRTSMFSQETQYF.

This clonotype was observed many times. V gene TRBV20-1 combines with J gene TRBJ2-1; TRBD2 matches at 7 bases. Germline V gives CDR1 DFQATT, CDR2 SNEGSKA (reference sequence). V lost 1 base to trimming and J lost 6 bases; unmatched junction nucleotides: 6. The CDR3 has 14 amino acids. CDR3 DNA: TGCAGTGCTAGAGGACCGGGAGGTCGCAATGAGCAGTTCTTC. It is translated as CSARGPGGRNEQFF.

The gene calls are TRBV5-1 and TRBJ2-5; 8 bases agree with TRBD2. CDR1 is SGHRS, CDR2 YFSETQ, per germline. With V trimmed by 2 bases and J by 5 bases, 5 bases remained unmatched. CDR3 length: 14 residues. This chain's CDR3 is CASSFGGVQETQYF. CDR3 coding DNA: TGCGCCAGCAGCTTCGGGGGGGTCCAGGAGACCCAGTACTTC.

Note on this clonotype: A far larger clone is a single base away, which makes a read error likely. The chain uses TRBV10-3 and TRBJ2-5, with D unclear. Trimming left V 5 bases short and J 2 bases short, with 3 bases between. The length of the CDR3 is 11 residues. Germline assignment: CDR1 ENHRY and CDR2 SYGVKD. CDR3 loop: CAISQQETQYF. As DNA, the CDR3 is TGTGCCATCAGTCAACAAGAGACCCAGTACTTC.

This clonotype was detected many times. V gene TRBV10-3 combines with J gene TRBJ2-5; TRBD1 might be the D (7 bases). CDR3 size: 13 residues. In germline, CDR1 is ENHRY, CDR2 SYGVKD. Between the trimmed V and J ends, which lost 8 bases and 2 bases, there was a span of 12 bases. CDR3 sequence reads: CAISGGPQETQYF. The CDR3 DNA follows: TGTGCCATCTCAGGGGGGCCACAAGAGACCCAGTACTTC.

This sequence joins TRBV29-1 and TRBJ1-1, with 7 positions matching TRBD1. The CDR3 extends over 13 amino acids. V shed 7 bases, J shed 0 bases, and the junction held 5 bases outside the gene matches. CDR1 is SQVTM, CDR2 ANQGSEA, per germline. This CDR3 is CSAKGQMNTEAFF. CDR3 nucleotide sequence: TGCAGCGCTAAGGGACAGATGAACACTGAAGCTTTCTTT.

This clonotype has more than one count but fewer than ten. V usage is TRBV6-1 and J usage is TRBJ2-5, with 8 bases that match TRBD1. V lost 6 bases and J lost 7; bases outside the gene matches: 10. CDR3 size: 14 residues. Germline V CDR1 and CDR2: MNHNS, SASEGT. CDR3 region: CASSPRQGLATQYF. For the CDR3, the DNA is TGTGCCAGCAGCCCTCGACAGGGGCTAGCGACCCAGTACTTC.

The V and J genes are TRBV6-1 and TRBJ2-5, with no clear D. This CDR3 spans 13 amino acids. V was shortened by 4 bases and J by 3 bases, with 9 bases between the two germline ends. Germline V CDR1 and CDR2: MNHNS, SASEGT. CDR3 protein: CASSVPGEETQYF. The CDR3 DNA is TGTGCCAGCAGTGTTCCAGGCGAAGAGACCCAGTACTTC.

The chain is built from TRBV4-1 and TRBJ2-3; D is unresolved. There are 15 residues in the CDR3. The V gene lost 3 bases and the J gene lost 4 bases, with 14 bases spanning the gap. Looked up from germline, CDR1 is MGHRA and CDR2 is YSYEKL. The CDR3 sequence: CASSHGGPGPDTQYF. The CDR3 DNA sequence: TGCGCCAGCAGCCACGGTGGGCCAGGACCAGATACGCAGTATTTT.

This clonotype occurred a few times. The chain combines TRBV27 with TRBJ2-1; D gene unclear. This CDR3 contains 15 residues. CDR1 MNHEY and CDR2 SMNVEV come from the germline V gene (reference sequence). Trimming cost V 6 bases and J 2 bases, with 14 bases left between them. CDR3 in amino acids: CASSHDPSPYNEQFF. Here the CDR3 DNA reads TGTGCCAGCAGCCATGACCCTAGTCCCTACAATGAGCAGTTCTTC.

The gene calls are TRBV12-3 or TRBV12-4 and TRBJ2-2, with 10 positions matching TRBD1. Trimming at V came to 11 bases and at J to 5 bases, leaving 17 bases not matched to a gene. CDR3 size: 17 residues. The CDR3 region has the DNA TGTGCCTTCAGAACCCCGCGGACAGGGGGTGGGACCGGGGAGCTGTTTTTT. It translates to CAFRTPRTGGGTGELFF.

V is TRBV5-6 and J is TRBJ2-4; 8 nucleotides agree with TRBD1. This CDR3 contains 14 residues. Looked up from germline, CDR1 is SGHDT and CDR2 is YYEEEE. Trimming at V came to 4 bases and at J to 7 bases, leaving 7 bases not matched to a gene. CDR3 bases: TGTGCCAGCAGCCAGGGGGCTAGTACGAACATTCAGTACTTC. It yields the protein CASSQGASTNIQYF.

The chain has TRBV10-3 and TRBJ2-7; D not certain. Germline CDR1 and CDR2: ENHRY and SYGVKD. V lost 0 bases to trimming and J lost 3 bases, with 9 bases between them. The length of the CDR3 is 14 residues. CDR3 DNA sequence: TGTGCCATCAGTGAGTCCGGCGCTAACTACGAGCAGTACGTC. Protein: CAISESGANYEQYV.

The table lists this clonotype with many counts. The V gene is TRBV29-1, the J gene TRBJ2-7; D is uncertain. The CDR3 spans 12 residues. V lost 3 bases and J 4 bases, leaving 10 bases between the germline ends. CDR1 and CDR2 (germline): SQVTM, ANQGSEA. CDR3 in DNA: TGCAGCGTTGAGACCACGGAATACGAGCAGTACTTC. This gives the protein CSVETTEYEQYF.

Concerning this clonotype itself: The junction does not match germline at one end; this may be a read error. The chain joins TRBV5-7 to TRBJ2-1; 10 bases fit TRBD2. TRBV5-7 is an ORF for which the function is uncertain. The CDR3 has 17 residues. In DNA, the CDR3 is TGTGCCATCAGCCCCCGACTAGCGGGCGGATCCTACAATGAGCAGTTCTTC. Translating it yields CAISPRLAGGSYNEQFF.

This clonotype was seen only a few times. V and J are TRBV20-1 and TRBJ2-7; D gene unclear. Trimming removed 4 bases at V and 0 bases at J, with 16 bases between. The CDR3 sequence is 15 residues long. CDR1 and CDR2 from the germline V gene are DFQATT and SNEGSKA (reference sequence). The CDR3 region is CSATGGPSGSYEQYV. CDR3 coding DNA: TGCAGTGCTACGGGCGGCCCGTCCGGCTCCTACGAGCAGTACGTC.

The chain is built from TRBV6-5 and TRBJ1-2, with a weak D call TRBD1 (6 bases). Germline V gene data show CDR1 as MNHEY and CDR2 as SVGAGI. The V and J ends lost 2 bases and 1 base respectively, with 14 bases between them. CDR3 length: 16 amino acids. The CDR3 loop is CASSYGGFGGNYGYTF. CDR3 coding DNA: TGTGCCAGCAGTTACGGGGGCTTTGGTGGTAACTATGGCTACACCTTC.

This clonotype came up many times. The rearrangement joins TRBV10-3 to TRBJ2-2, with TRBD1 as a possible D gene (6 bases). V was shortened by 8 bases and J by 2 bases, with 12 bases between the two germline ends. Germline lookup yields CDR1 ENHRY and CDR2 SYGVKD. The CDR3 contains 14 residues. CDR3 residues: CAIQDSPNTGELFF. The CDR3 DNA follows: TGTGCCATCCAGGACAGCCCTAACACCGGGGAGCTGTTTTTT.

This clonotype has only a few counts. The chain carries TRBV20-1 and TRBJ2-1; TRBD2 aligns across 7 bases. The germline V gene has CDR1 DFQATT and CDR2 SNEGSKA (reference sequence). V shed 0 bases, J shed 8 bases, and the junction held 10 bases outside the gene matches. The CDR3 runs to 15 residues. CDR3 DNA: TGCAGTGCTAGAGAGACCAGCGGGGTGAACGATGAGCAGTTCTTC. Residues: CSARETSGVNDEQFF.

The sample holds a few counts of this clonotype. The chain's CDR3 is CASSLGGPPYGYTF. In nucleotides, the CDR3 is TGTGCCAGCAGTTTGGGGGGTCCGCCTTATGGCTACACCTTC. V gene TRBV12-3 or TRBV12-4 combines with J gene TRBJ1-2, with D perhaps TRBD1 (5 bases). V was shortened by 3 bases and J by 5 bases, with 13 bases between the two germline ends. This CDR3 is 14 amino acids long.

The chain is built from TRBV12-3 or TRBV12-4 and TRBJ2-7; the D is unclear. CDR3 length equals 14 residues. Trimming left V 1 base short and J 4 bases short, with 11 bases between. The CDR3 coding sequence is TGTGCCAGCAGTTTAGATAGAAGTGGGTACGAGCAGTACTTC. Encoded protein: CASSLDRSGYEQYF.

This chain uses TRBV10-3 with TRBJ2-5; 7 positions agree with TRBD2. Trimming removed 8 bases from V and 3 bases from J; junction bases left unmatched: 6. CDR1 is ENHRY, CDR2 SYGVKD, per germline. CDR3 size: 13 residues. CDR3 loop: CAIVAGREETQYF. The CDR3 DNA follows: TGTGCCATCGTGGCGGGGAGGGAAGAGACCCAGTACTTC.

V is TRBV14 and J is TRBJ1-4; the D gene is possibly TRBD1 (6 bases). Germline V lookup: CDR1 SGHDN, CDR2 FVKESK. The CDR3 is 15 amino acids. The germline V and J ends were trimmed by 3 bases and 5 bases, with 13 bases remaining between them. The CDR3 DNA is TGTGCCAGCAGCCAGATAACAGGGAACAATGAAAAACTGTTTTTT. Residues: CASSQITGNNEKLFF.

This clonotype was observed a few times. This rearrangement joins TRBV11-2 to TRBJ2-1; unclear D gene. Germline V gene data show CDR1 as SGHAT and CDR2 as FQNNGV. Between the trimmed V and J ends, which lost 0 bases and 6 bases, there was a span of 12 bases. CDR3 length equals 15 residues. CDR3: CASSLDRRWSNEQFF. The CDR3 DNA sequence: TGTGCCAGCAGCTTAGATAGGCGGTGGTCCAATGAGCAGTTCTTC.